These 3 T cell receptor beta chains were all obtained from the same sample, sequenced in a study of cytomegalovirus exposure and HLA in healthy donors (dated by TCRdb to 2016 to 2017). Library construction relied on the immunoSEQ multiplex PCR assay. For the multiplex PCR, a mixture combining 60 forward primers for TCR Vbeta segments and 13 reverse primers for TCR Jbeta segments was used. TCRdb provides this immuneACCESS table in a form limited to in-frame rearrangements. Some clones are lacking; in checked studies, under half of them reflect an unresolved V gene, and why the rest are absent is not known. The sample table holds around 150,000 clones. The biggest ten clones account for 2.1% of the sample. Sequenced input: PBMCs. All receptors derive from a man between 25 and 39 years old in good health and CMV-seronegative.

The chain is built from TRBV30 and TRBJ2-7; possible D gene TRBD1, 6 bases. The V and J ends lost 0 bases and 8 bases respectively, with 8 bases between them. Germline CDR1 reads GTSNPN; CDR2 reads SVGIG (reference sequence). The CDR3 extends over 11 amino acids. CDR3 loop: CAWSVGDKQYF. The CDR3 DNA follows: TGTGCCTGGAGTGTGGGGGACAAGCAGTACTTC.

V gene TRBV2 combines with J gene TRBJ1-1; D may be TRBD1 (6 bases). The V gene's germline CDR1 is SNHLY and CDR2 FYNNEI. Trimming took 6 bases from V and 5 from J, leaving 13 bases between them. CDR3 length equals 13 residues. This chain's CDR3 is CASRSDRRTEAFF. The CDR3, as DNA: TGTGCCAGCAGGTCCGACAGGAGAACTGAAGCTTTCTTT.

The gene calls are TRBV5-5 and TRBJ1-5, with D uncertain. The CDR3 totals 18 residues. V was shortened by 4 bases and J by 4 bases, with 24 bases between the two germline ends. Germline CDR1 is SGHKS and CDR2 is YYEKEE (reference sequence). In DNA, the CDR3 is TGTGCCAGCAGCCCCACGGGGTACAAGGACGGTATTAATCAGCCCCAGCATTTT. It translates to CASSPTGYKDGINQPQHF.